A selection of T cell receptor beta chains follows, all from one sample in a study of control samples from healthy donors and cancer patients. TCRdb keeps only in-frame clones here, not all; method: immunoSEQ multiplex PCR. The data contain 30,000 to 40,000 clones, under 95% of them seen just once; the ten biggest clones take up 1.7%. The specimen was PBMCs. All receptors come from a man aged 35 to 55 with colorectal cancer. The CDR3 runs from the conserved cysteine through the conserved F or W. The D gene is left open where the match is weak. Where a row states a size, it is once, few, many or the class of an expanded clone; other rows omit it.

CDR3 protein: CASSYSGASSGNTIYF
CDR3 DNA: TGTGCCAGCAGTTACTCAGGGGCGTCCTCTGGAAACACCATATATTTT
D gene: NA
CDR3 length: 16
J gene: TRBJ1-3
clone size: few
V gene: TRBV6-5

CDR3 protein: CASSRQQMNTEAFF
CDR3 DNA: TGTGCCAGCAGTAGACAGCAGATGAACACTGAAGCTTTCTTT
D gene: NA
CDR3 length: 14
J gene: TRBJ1-1
clone size: NA
V gene: TRBV6-5

CDR3 protein: CASSQVPATNEKLFF
CDR3 DNA: TGTGCCAGCAGCCAAGTACCAGCAACTAATGAAAAACTGTTTTTT
D gene: NA
CDR3 length: 15
J gene: TRBJ1-4
clone size: NA
V gene: TRBV4-2

CDR3 protein: CASSQRQYNEQFF
CDR3 DNA: TGTGCCAGCAGTCAGCGACAGTACAATGAGCAGTTCTTC
D gene: NA
CDR3 length: 13
J gene: TRBJ2-1
clone size: NA
V gene: TRBV6-6

CDR3 protein: CASSQVGGFGELFF
CDR3 DNA: TGTGCCAGCAGCCAAGTCGGGGGATTCGGGGAGCTGTTTTTT
D gene: NA
CDR3 length: 14
J gene: TRBJ2-2
clone size: NA
V gene: TRBV3-1/TRBV3-2

CDR3 protein: CASRLDDEQFF
CDR3 DNA: TGTGCCAGCAGGTTAGATGATGAGCAGTTCTTC
D gene: NA
CDR3 length: 11
J gene: TRBJ2-1
clone size: once
V gene: TRBV12-3/TRBV12-4

CDR3 protein: CASSVDSSTYGYTF
CDR3 DNA: TGTGCCAGCAGCGTGGACAGCTCCACCTATGGCTACACCTTC
D gene: NA
CDR3 length: 14
J gene: TRBJ1-2
clone size: once
V gene: TRBV9

CDR3 protein: CASSQDMAAITGELFF
CDR3 DNA: TGTGCCAGCAGCCAAGATATGGCGGCGATCACCGGGGAGCTGTTTTTT
D gene: NA
CDR3 length: 16
J gene: TRBJ2-2
clone size: NA
V gene: TRBV3-1/TRBV3-2

CDR3 protein: CASSRVGSREQFF
CDR3 DNA: TGTGCCAGCAGCCGCGTCGGGTCCAGGGAGCAGTTCTTC
D gene: NA
CDR3 length: 13
J gene: TRBJ2-1
clone size: NA
V gene: TRBV11-2

CDR3 protein: CSAEVAGGDTQYF
CDR3 DNA: TGCAGCGCTGAGGTGGCAGGGGGGGATACGCAGTATTTT
D gene: NA
CDR3 length: 13
J gene: TRBJ2-3
clone size: NA
V gene: TRBV29-1

CDR3 protein: CASSPEGTLRVNEQFF
CDR3 DNA: TGTGCCAGTAGCCCGGAAGGGACTCTCAGGGTAAATGAGCAGTTCTTC
D gene: NA
CDR3 length: 16
J gene: TRBJ2-1
clone size: NA
V gene: TRBV19

CDR3 protein: CASSLETTARGYEQYF
CDR3 DNA: TGTGCCAGCAGCTTAGAGACCACGGCTAGGGGCTACGAGCAGTACTTC
D gene: NA
CDR3 length: 16
J gene: TRBJ2-7
clone size: NA
V gene: TRBV7-2

CDR3 protein: CASSQQGQGGQWQYF
CDR3 DNA: TGCGCCAGCAGCCAACAGGGACAGGGGGGCCAGTGGCAGTACTTC
D gene: TRBD1
CDR3 length: 15
J gene: TRBJ2-7
clone size: NA
V gene: TRBV4-1

CDR3 protein: CASSQPRTSGGASSYNEQFF
CDR3 DNA: TGCGCCAGCAGCCAACCCAGGACTAGCGGGGGGGCTAGCTCCTACAATGAGCAGTTCTTC
D gene: TRBD2
CDR3 length: 20
J gene: TRBJ2-1
clone size: NA
V gene: TRBV4-1

CDR3 protein: CASSLMGYDEQFF
CDR3 DNA: TGCGCCAGCAGCTTGATGGGGTATGATGAGCAGTTCTTC
D gene: NA
CDR3 length: 13
J gene: TRBJ2-1
clone size: NA
V gene: TRBV5-1

CDR3 protein: CASSSGTRETQYF
CDR3 DNA: TGTGCCAGCAGCTCCGGGACTAGAGAGACCCAGTACTTC
D gene: TRBD2
CDR3 length: 13
J gene: TRBJ2-5
clone size: NA
V gene: TRBV7-3

CDR3 protein: CASSMGDGGGGYEQYF
CDR3 DNA: TGCGCCAGCAGCATGGGGGACGGTGGAGGAGGGTACGAGCAGTACTTC
D gene: NA
CDR3 length: 16
J gene: TRBJ2-7
clone size: NA
V gene: TRBV5-1

CDR3 protein: CASSFPGSGNTIYF
CDR3 DNA: TGTGCCAGCAGCTTTCCAGGCTCTGGAAACACCATATATTTT
D gene: NA
CDR3 length: 14
J gene: TRBJ1-3
clone size: NA
V gene: TRBV7-9

CDR3 protein: CASKIAPGISGANVLTF
CDR3 DNA: TGTGCCAGCAAGATCGCCCCCGGTATCTCTGGGGCCAACGTCCTGACTTTC
D gene: NA
CDR3 length: 17
J gene: TRBJ2-6
clone size: NA
V gene: TRBV7-6

CDR3 protein: CASSDSSGGVDTQYF
CDR3 DNA: TGTGCCAGCAGTGATTCCAGCGGGGGGGTAGATACGCAGTATTTT
D gene: TRBD2
CDR3 length: 15
J gene: TRBJ2-3
clone size: NA
V gene: TRBV2

CDR3 protein: CATSRDIHTTNTEAFF
CDR3 DNA: TGTGCCACCAGCAGAGATATTCACACTACGAACACTGAAGCTTTCTTT
D gene: NA
CDR3 length: 16
J gene: TRBJ1-1
clone size: NA
V gene: TRBV15

CDR3 protein: CASSLSGGAREQFF
CDR3 DNA: TGTGCCAGCAGTTTGAGCGGGGGGGCTCGAGAGCAGTTCTTC
D gene: TRBD2
CDR3 length: 14
J gene: TRBJ2-1
clone size: NA
V gene: TRBV11-2